This TCR beta chain was identified in a study of blood T cell repertoires in COVID-19. Study as a whole: Researchers got acute and convalescent COVID-19 samples from the United States, Italy and Spain. T cells, B-cell-depleted T cells, or PBMCs provided the cDNA or gDNA that served as material.

The V end was cut by 1 base, the J end by 7 bases, with 11 bases between. The CDR3 totals 14 residues. Germline-derived CDR1 and CDR2 are SGHTA and FQGNSA. Produced via immunoSEQ multiplex PCR; TCRdb's table is partial and in-frame only. The sample has some 90,000 clones, 82% seen once. J is TRBJ1-5 and V is TRBV7-2; maybe TRBD1 (5 bases). The sample comprised peripheral blood. The TCR originated in a man aged 70 or older with active or convalescent COVID-19. The CDR3 here is CASSLEGIRQPQHF. CDR3 sequence (DNA): TGTGCCAGCAGCTTAGAGGGGATAAGGCAGCCCCAGCATTTT.